Listed below are T cell receptor beta chains from one sample, sequenced in a study of blood T cell repertoires in COVID-19. TCRdb's copy holds only in-frame clones and misses some; the assay was immunoSEQ multiplex PCR. The repertoire consists of about 44,000 clones, with roughly 87% occurring once and the leading ten covering roughly 21%. Sequenced material: peripheral blood. Receptors originate from a woman at least 80 years old in a cohort sampled during active or convalescent COVID-19. The CDR3 runs from the conserved cysteine through the conserved F or W. The D gene is left open where the match is weak. Size is omitted from some rows. Given values are once, few, many or a class for expanded clones.

TRBV3-1/TRBV3-2,TRBD2,TRBJ2-7,.,CASSQVGGGLLGEQYF,TGTGCCAGCAGCCAAGTAGGCGGGGGGCTTCTGGGCGAGCAGTACTTC
TRBV7-2,TRBD2,TRBJ2-7,.,CASSLRGLAGGREQYF,TGTGCCAGCAGCCTTAGGGGACTAGCGGGGGGGCGTGAGCAGTACTTC
TRBV24-1,TRBD2,TRBJ2-1,.,CATSDPISSGRRSSYNEQFF,TGTGCCACCAGTGATCCCATCTCTAGCGGGAGAAGATCATCCTACAATGAGCAGTTCTTC
TRBV5-4,.,TRBJ2-5,.,CASSLAPGETQYF,TGTGCCAGCAGCTTGGCTCCGGGGGAGACCCAGTACTTC
TRBV19,TRBD1,TRBJ1-1,once,CASSKSLNRGLNTEAFF,TGTGCCAGTAGTAAATCTTTAAACAGGGGGCTGAACACTGAAGCTTTCTTT
TRBV7-2,.,TRBJ2-1,.,CASSWGGRSDEQFF,TGTGCCAGCAGCTGGGGGGGCCGGTCCGATGAGCAGTTCTTC
TRBV5-1,TRBD1,TRBJ1-2,few,CASSLVGQRYGYTF,TGCGCCAGCAGCTTGGTGGGACAGCGCTATGGCTACACCTTC
TRBV2,.,TRBJ2-1,.,CASSDYEQFF,TGTGCCAGCAGCGACTATGAGCAGTTCTTC
TRBV2,.,TRBJ1-2,.,CASGREAGYTF,TGTGCCAGCGGGCGGGAGGCCGGCTACACCTTC
TRBV11-1,TRBD1,TRBJ1-1,.,CASSQQGATNTEAFF,TGTGCCAGCAGCCAACAGGGGGCCACGAACACTGAAGCTTTCTTT
TRBV9,TRBD2,TRBJ2-5,.,CASSLGTSGLQETQYF,TGTGCCAGCAGCCTGGGGACTAGCGGGCTCCAAGAGACCCAGTACTTC
TRBV5-1,TRBD2,TRBJ2-3,.,CASSFAGGGTDTQYF,TGCGCCAGCAGCTTCGCGGGGGGCGGTACAGATACGCAGTATTTT
TRBV3-1/TRBV3-2,.,TRBJ1-1,.,CASSLQDRPMAFF,TGTGCCAGCAGCCTCCAAGACAGGCCGATGGCTTTCTTT
TRBV11-2,.,TRBJ2-3,.,CASGRADTQYF,TGTGCCAGCGGGCGGGCAGATACGCAGTATTTT
TRBV12-3/TRBV12-4,.,TRBJ2-5,.,CASSFLRETQYF,TGTGCCAGCAGTTTTTTGCGGGAGACCCAGTACTTC
TRBV30,.,TRBJ2-7,.,CAWSVNSPYEQYF,TGTGCCTGGAGTGTCAACAGCCCCTACGAGCAGTACTTC
TRBV5-1,TRBD1,TRBJ2-5,.,CASSLAGQGAGETQYF,TGCGCCAGCAGCTTGGCTGGACAGGGGGCAGGAGAGACCCAGTACTTC
TRBV5-1,TRBD2,TRBJ2-2,.,CASSLAGGGPGTGELFF,TGCGCCAGCAGCTTGGCAGGCGGGGGGCCGGGCACCGGGGAGCTGTTTTTT
TRBV7-9,.,TRBJ2-1,once,CASSTDRNEQFF,TGTGCCAGCAGCACAGACAGGAATGAGCAGTTCTTC
TRBV7-9,.,TRBJ2-2,.,CASSPPRGELFF,TGTGCCAGCAGCCCTCCCCGGGGGGAGCTGTTTTTT
TRBV11-3,TRBD2,TRBJ2-1,.,CASSLGLAGRIEQFF,TGTGCCAGCAGCTTAGGACTAGCGGGAAGGATCGAGCAGTTCTTC
TRBV7-8,TRBD1,TRBJ1-5,.,CASSLGQGQNQPQHF,TGTGCCAGCAGCTTAGGACAGGGGCAAAATCAGCCCCAGCATTTT
TRBV5-1,.,TRBJ1-2,once,CASSLGGGGYTF,TGCGCCAGCAGCTTGGGGGGCGGCGGCTACACCTTC
TRBV5-6,.,TRBJ2-7,.,CASSLGGLGADPYEQYF,TGTGCCAGCAGCTTGGGAGGTTTGGGGGCGGACCCCTACGAGCAGTACTTC
TRBV11-2,TRBD2,TRBJ2-1,.,CASSLEALAGGPAYNEQFF,TGTGCCAGCAGCTTAGAGGCCCTAGCGGGAGGGCCGGCCTACAATGAGCAGTTCTTC